Listed here are 12 T cell receptor beta chains from one sample, sequenced in a study of beta chain features in type 1 diabetes. Findings and limits, study-wide: Moderate but significant shortening of TCRB CDR3s was recorded in all four CD4+ subsets from Type 1 diabetes patients.

The sequenced template was cDNA made from the entire isolated RNA. Measured with immunoSEQ multiplex PCR; TCRdb has only the in-frame clones, and not every one. The data hold 130,000 to 150,000 clones, with about 13% observed a single time. These receptors lack a known antigen. Sequenced material: central memory CD4+ T cells from blood. These receptors were taken from a man younger than 30 with type 1 diabetes.

The table lists this clone with a few counts. The rearrangement links TRBV6-6 to TRBJ2-1; perhaps TRBD1 as D (5 bases). CDR3 length: 15 residues. Germline V gene lookup returns CDR1 MNHNY and CDR2 SVGAGI (reference sequence). Trimming removed 4 bases at V and 3 bases at J, with 13 bases between. The CDR3 nucleotides are TGTGCCAGCAGTTCCTCAGGGTCATTCTACAATGAGCAGTTCTTC. It yields the protein CASSSSGSFYNEQFF.

This clone was observed many times. This chain uses TRBV29-1 with TRBJ2-1, with TRBD1 as a possible D gene (5 bases). This CDR3 comprises 12 residues. Per the germline V gene, CDR1 is SQVTM and CDR2 is ANQGSEA. V was shortened by 6 bases and J by 7 bases, with 13 bases between the two germline ends. The CDR3 DNA reads as TGCAGCGTGAAGCAGGGTCCTAATGAGCAGTTCTTC. Protein product: CSVKQGPNEQFF.

This clone was found a few times. The rearrangement uses TRBV19 and TRBJ1-1; 7 bases line up with TRBD1. The CDR3 spans 15 residues. Germline CDR1 reads LNHDA; CDR2 reads SQIVND (reference sequence). V lost 6 bases and J lost 1; bases outside the gene matches: 8. Here the CDR3 reads CASSTSGTANTEAFF. The CDR3 DNA is TGTGCCAGTAGCACATCCGGGACAGCGAACACTGAAGCTTTCTTT.

At least ten counts were recorded for this clone. Within the sample, other DNA sequences also encode this same CDR3. The chain combines TRBV6-5 with TRBJ2-7; 7 nucleotides align to TRBD2. Germline loops: CDR1 MNHEY, CDR2 SVGAGI. The trim removed 5 bases at V and 2 bases at J, leaving 0 bases unmatched. This CDR3 region has 12 residues. This chain's CDR3 is CASSSGAYEQYF. CDR3 nucleotide sequence: TGTGCCAGCAGTAGCGGGGCCTACGAGCAGTACTTC.

The chain joins TRBV18 to TRBJ2-1; 7 bases agree with TRBD2. This CDR3 has 15 residues. Germline CDR1 reads KGHSH; CDR2 reads LQKENI. J was trimmed by 2 bases and V by 0 bases; bases with no gene match: 1. DNA of the CDR3: TGTGCCAGCTCACCACCGAGCGGGGCCTACAATGAGCAGTTCTTC. Its translation is CASSPPSGAYNEQFF.

For this clone: The junction differs from germline at one of its ends, possibly a read error. The rearrangement joins TRBV7-7 to TRBJ1-4; the match to TRBD1 covers 8 bases. Germline V gene data show CDR1 as SSHAT and CDR2 as FNYEAQ (reference sequence). The CDR3 runs to 14 residues. This chain's CDR3 is CASSPGQGNEKLFF. CDR3 nucleotide sequence: TGTGCTAGCAGCCCCGGACAGGGTAATGAAAAACTGTTTTTT.

This clone was counted ten times or more. The chain joins TRBV21-1 to TRBJ2-7; the table's TRBD2 call for D was not verified on the DNA. TRBV21-1 is given as a pseudogene. The CDR3 is made up of 14 amino acids. DNA for the CDR3: TGTGCCAGCAGGCTGTCACCGTCCGGGTACGAGCAGTACTTC. Translated: CASRLSPSGYEQYF.

The chain carries TRBV5-4 and TRBJ2-1, with a possible D match to TRBD2 (6 bases). Germline CDR1 and CDR2: SGHNT and YYREEE (reference sequence). Trimming stripped 0 bases from V and 3 bases from J, with 13 bases between. The CDR3 contains 16 residues. In nucleotides, the CDR3 is TGTGCCAGCAGCTTGGGCGGCGGGGAAAACTACAATGAGCAGTTCTTC. This encodes CASSLGGGENYNEQFF.

The chain combines TRBV29-1 with TRBJ1-1, with 7 bases that match TRBD1. Trimming cost V 5 bases and J 3 bases; bases outside gene matches: 6. The length of the CDR3 is 13 residues. Germline V gives CDR1 SQVTM, CDR2 ANQGSEA. CDR3 in amino acids: CSVKGGEDTEAFF. The CDR3, as DNA: TGCAGCGTTAAAGGGGGCGAGGACACTGAAGCTTTCTTT.

This clone was recorded many times. The CDR3 protein is CASSRGMEGTDTQYF. DNA of the CDR3: TGTGCCAGCAGCCGAGGAATGGAGGGCACAGATACGCAGTATTTT. The rearrangement links TRBV11-3 to TRBJ2-3; D possibly corresponds to TRBD2 (5 bases). This CDR3 spans 15 amino acids. CDR1 is SGHNT and CDR2 is YENEEA in the germline V gene. Trimming removed 5 bases at V and 1 base at J, with 13 bases between. The whole variable domain, remainder taken from reference TRBV11-3 and TRBJ2-3, is EAGVVQSPRYKIIEKKQPVAFWCNPISGHNTLYWYLQNLGQGPELLIRYENEEAVDDSQLPKDRFSAERLKGVDSTLKIQPAELGDSAVYLCASSRGMEGTDTQYFGPGTRLTVL.

This clone was seen a few times. The chain has TRBV29-1 and TRBJ1-3, with D tentatively TRBD1 (5 bases). The CDR3 runs to 14 residues. The germline V gene has CDR1 SQVTM and CDR2 ANQGSEA. The germline V and J ends were trimmed by 4 bases and 0 bases, with 10 bases remaining between them. CDR3 nucleotides: TGCAGCGTTGTAGCAGGGCGCTCTGGAAACACCATATATTTT. Protein sequence: CSVVAGRSGNTIYF.

This clone was counted at least ten times. The genes are TRBV9 and TRBJ1-6, with 8 nucleotides matching TRBD1. This CDR3 has 16 amino acids. Germline V gives CDR1 SGDLS, CDR2 YYNGEE. V was clipped by 2 bases and J by 6 bases; unmatched bases: 7. CDR3 nucleotides: TGTGCCAGCAGCGTTAACTCAGGGGGCGGTAATTCACCCCTCCACTTT. As protein: CASSVNSGGGNSPLHF.